One and the same sample provided the 23 T cell receptor beta chains below, sequenced in a study of tumor and adjacent non-tumor tissue in lung cancer. A modified ARM-PCR protocol with three rounds of nested PCR amplified TCRbeta. TCRdb ran MiXCR on the multiplex PCR reads and lists one entry per CDR3 protein. This table has roughly 220,000 distinct CDR3 sequences, over 55% appearing once. RNA was extracted from bulk tissue without any cell sorting. The sequencing input was lung tumor tissue. The receptors stem from a man in his 60s with non-small cell lung cancer.

As to this clonotype: The CDR3 ends on some other residue instead of the conserved phenylalanine or tryptophan, so this is likely a read error. V and J are TRBV11-1 and TRBJ2-3, with a tentative D call TRBD1 (6 bases). The CDR3 has 13 residues. In germline, CDR1 is SGHAT, CDR2 FQDESV (reference sequence). The ends were cut back, 3 bases at V and 5 bases at J, with 9 bases in the middle. The chain's CDR3 is CASSFRGIDTQYI. The CDR3 DNA reads as TGTGCCAGCAGCTTCAGGGGTATAGATACGCAGTATATC.

Details on this clonotype: A junction boundary mismatches the germline segment, possibly from a read error. The chain has TRBV11-3 and TRBJ2-3; D might be TRBD2 (7 bases). The germline CDR1 and CDR2 sequences are SGHNT and YENEEA. The CDR3 sequence is 16 residues long. Here the CDR3 reads CASTLLEGGSTDTQYF. The CDR3 nucleotides are TGTGCCAGCACCCTGTTAGAGGGGGGGAGTACAGATACACAGTATTTT.

The chain carries TRBV12-3 or TRBV12-4 and TRBJ2-1; TRBD2 agrees at 7 bases. V lost 4 bases and J lost 9; bases outside the gene matches: 6. The CDR3 consists of 13 residues. The CDR3 loop is CASSWGRDSEQFF. As DNA, the CDR3 is TGTGCCAGCAGTTGGGGGAGGGATAGTGAGCAGTTCTTC.

As concerns this clonotype: The conserved final phenylalanine or tryptophan is absent from the CDR3, which likely points to a read error. The chain joins TRBV12-3 or TRBV12-4 to TRBJ1-1, with D possibly being TRBD1 (5 bases). This CDR3 region has 13 residues. Trimming pared 3 bases from V and 1 base from J, leaving 6 bases between. Written as DNA, the CDR3 is TGTGCCAGCAGTTTCCAGGGGAACACTGAAGCTTTCTGT. Amino acid sequence: CASSFQGNTEAFC.

The chain combines TRBV20-1 with TRBJ2-3; 7 nucleotides agree with TRBD1. Matching the DNA end better, TRBJ1-5 makes the J call doubtful. The CDR3 contains 12 residues. The germline gives CDR1 DFQATT, CDR2 SNEGSKA (reference sequence). This CDR3 is CSVLSGGDTQHF. DNA for the CDR3: TGCAGTGTACTTTCAGGGGGAGATACGCAGCATTTT.

As regards this clonotype: A much larger clonotype is one base distant, so this may be a read error. This CDR3 is missing its conserved last phenylalanine or tryptophan, likely due to a read error. This chain links TRBV6-1 with TRBJ1-2; no clear D. Germline V lookup: CDR1 MNHNS, CDR2 SASEGT. Deletions cut 2 bases from V and 4 bases from J, with 8 bases between. This CDR3 is 13 amino acids long. The CDR3 here is CASSETVVYGYTI. In nucleotides, the CDR3 is TGTGCCAGCAGTGAAACAGTAGTCTATGGCTACACCATC.

For this clonotype: A much larger clone sits a single nucleotide away, making a read error possible. This sequence joins TRBV6-5 and TRBJ1-6; D is unclear. Germline CDR1 MNHEY, CDR2 SVGAGI. Trimming cost V 4 bases and J 8 bases, with 15 bases left between them. This CDR3 region has 15 residues. The CDR3 sequence: CASSLTAIMDSPLHF. As DNA, the CDR3 is TGTGCCAGCAGTTTAACAGCGATTATGGATTCACCCCTCCACTTT.

This clonotype was seen only once. The chain combines TRBV7-8 with TRBJ1-1; the D is unclear. V was pared by 7 bases and J by 0 bases, with 12 bases between. The CDR3 covers 14 residues. The germline V gene has CDR1 SGHVS and CDR2 FQNEAQ. CDR3 DNA: TGTGCCAGCACCCCGATGGGGTTGAACACTGAAGCTTTCTTT. Amino acids: CASTPMGLNTEAFF.

In its sample, this clonotype was seen a few times. The chain is built from TRBV20-1 and TRBJ1-5; D unclear. The end of the DNA aligns better with TRBJ2-3, so the J call may be wrong. CDR3 size: 15 residues. CDR1 and CDR2 from the germline V gene are DFQATT and SNEGSKA (reference sequence). The CDR3 nucleotides read TGCAGTGCTAGGAGGTCTGGTCATAGCAATCAGCCCCAGTATTTT. Protein: CSARRSGHSNQPQYF.

This clonotype was counted many times. The CDR3 is CASSYGSDNYGYTF. The CDR3 bases are TGTGCCAGCAGTTACGGCTCAGATAACTATGGCTACACCTTC. This rearrangement joins TRBV6-6 to TRBJ1-2, with D unresolved. The ends were cut back, 2 bases at V and 1 base at J, with 8 bases in the middle. CDR1 and CDR2 from the germline V gene are MNHNY and SVGAGI (reference sequence). This CDR3 spans 14 amino acids.

This clonotype appeared many times. The chain is built from TRBV20-1 and TRBJ2-1; D may be TRBD1 or TRBD2 (6 bases each). The CDR3 extends over 15 amino acids. Germline loops: CDR1 DFQATT, CDR2 SNEGSKA (reference sequence). The V and J ends lost 0 bases and 6 bases respectively, with 15 bases between them. DNA of the CDR3: TGCAGTGCTAGAGATTTAGGAGGGGGAGGCAATGAGCAGTTCTTC. Translating gives CSARDLGGGGNEQFF.

A remark on this clonotype: A much larger clone differs by one base, so this may be a read error. This chain joins TRBV12-3 or TRBV12-4 and TRBJ2-3; D may be TRBD1 or TRBD2 (5 bases each). V shed 8 bases and J shed 3 bases, with 15 bases lying between them. The CDR3 sequence is 14 residues long. The CDR3 bases are TGTGCCAGCTGTGACCAGGGAGCAACAGATACGCAGTATTTT. Protein sequence: CASCDQGATDTQYF.

As regards this clonotype: A much larger clone lies a single base off, so this may be a read error. CDR3 coding DNA: TGTGCCAGCACCTCCAACTGGGATGAGCAGTTCTTC. Translated: CASTSNWDEQFF. The gene calls are TRBV12-3 or TRBV12-4 and TRBJ2-1; D ambiguous. There are 12 residues in the CDR3. V was trimmed by 7 bases and J by 8 bases, leaving 12 bases between them.

Worth noting for this clonotype: Its ends do not fully match the called genes, so a read error is possible. J is TRBJ2-7 and V is TRBV6-5, with D possibly TRBD2 on 6 matching bases. The CDR3 consists of 15 residues. Germline CDR1 is MNHEY and CDR2 is SVGAGI. Written as DNA, the CDR3 is TGTGCCAGCAGGCCTCAACAGTCGGAGGGCTACGAGCAATACTTC. This codes for CASRPQQSEGYEQYF.

In this sample, this clonotype turned up many times. The chain links TRBV29-1 to TRBJ1-1, with D possibly matching TRBD1 (5 bases). This CDR3 contains 12 residues. Trimming cost V 6 bases and J 7 bases, with 15 bases left between them. CDR1 SQVTM and CDR2 ANQGSEA come from the germline V gene. CDR3 in DNA: TGCAGCGTCAAGGCGGGGCGTGATGAAGCTTTCTTT. This codes for CSVKAGRDEAFF.

Regarding this clonotype: Since a much larger clone is just one base distant, this may be a read error. This chain joins TRBV5-5 and TRBJ2-5; D not certain. V dropped 1 base and J dropped 0 bases, with 10 bases sitting between them. In germline, CDR1 is SGHKS, CDR2 YYEKEE (reference sequence). This CDR3 has 15 residues. The chain's CDR3 is CASSLIPGHQETQYF. The CDR3 bases are TGTGCCAGCAGCTTGATCCCAGGACACCAAGAGACCCAGTACTTC.

This clonotype was seen ten or more times. The genes are TRBV4-3 and TRBJ2-7; the match to TRBD2 covers 13 bases. This CDR3 is 15 amino acids long. The V segment lost 0 bases and the J segment 6 bases; nucleotides outside the gene matches: 2. The germline V gene encodes CDR1 LGHNA and CDR2 YSLEER. This chain's CDR3 is CASSQDTSGRAEQYF. DNA of the CDR3: TGCGCCAGCAGCCAAGATACTAGCGGGAGGGCCGAGCAGTACTTC.

In the case of this clonotype: One junction end does not reproduce the germline sequence, and a read error may be involved. The V call is TRBV11-2, the J call TRBJ1-2; maybe TRBD1 (5 bases). CDR1 is SGHAT, CDR2 FQNNGV, per germline. The length of the CDR3 is 13 residues. The CDR3 protein is CASGLGWGDGCTF. The CDR3 DNA follows: TGTGCCAGCGGCTTAGGATGGGGGGATGGTTGCACCTTC.

Notes on this clonotype: This may be a read error, as it is one base from a much larger clone. This chain links TRBV6-2 or TRBV6-3 with TRBJ2-1; D might be TRBD2 (5 bases). This CDR3 contains 13 residues. The germline gives CDR1 MNHEY, CDR2 SVGEGT. DNA of the CDR3: TGTCCCAGCAAGGCCGGGGTGGGAGTGTGGCAGTTCTTC. Protein: CPSKAGVGVWQFF.

Concerning this clonotype: This may arise from a read error, as a much more abundant clone is one base away. The chain is built from TRBV5-6 and TRBJ1-2; 7 bases match TRBD1. In germline, CDR1 is SGHDT, CDR2 YYEEEE. This CDR3 is 13 amino acids long. DNA of the CDR3: TGTACCAGCAGCTTGGGACAGATCTATGGCTACACCTTC. Its translation is CTSSLGQIYGYTF. Full variable domain (remainder filled in from reference TRBV5-6 and TRBJ1-2): DAGVTQSPTHLIKTRGQQVTLRCSPKSGHDTVSWYQQALGQGPQFIFQYYEEEERQRGNFPDRFSGHQFPNYSSELNVNALLLGDSALYLCTSSLGQIYGYTFGSGTRLTVV.

CDR3 in amino acids: CSARDGSGLASNEQFF. The CDR3 region has the DNA TGCAGTGCTAGAGATGGTTCGGGACTAGCTAGTAATGAGCAGTTCTTC. The genes are TRBV20-1 and TRBJ2-1; 9 nucleotides agree with TRBD2. This CDR3 is 16 amino acids long. V gave up 0 bases and J gave up 7 bases; unmatched junction bases: 10. Looked up from germline, CDR1 is DFQATT and CDR2 is SNEGSKA (reference sequence).

Comments on this clonotype: Since the CDR3 does not end with the conserved phenylalanine or tryptophan, this likely comes from a read error. The limits of the CDR3 on the DNA are not certain, so only TCRdb's listed CDR3 is given. This chain joins TRBV11-3 and TRBJ2-2; the DNA was not compared with TRBD1, the D call given in the table. Looked up from germline, CDR1 is SGHNT and CDR2 is YENEEA. Inclusive of both ends, the CDR3 amounts to 14 amino acids. CDR3 sequence reads: CASSLAGGTGELFS.

Details on this clonotype: A much larger clone differs from this one at a single base, so this may be a read error. J is TRBJ2-3 and V is TRBV28; D gene ambiguous. Germline CDR1 MDHEN, CDR2 SYDVKM. The CDR3 loop spans 12 amino acids. CDR3 coding DNA: TGTGCCCGCAGTGGGAACGCAGATACGCAGTATTTT. It is translated as CARSGNADTQYF.